Shown below are 24 T cell receptor beta chains from a single sample sequenced in a study of blood T cell repertoires in COVID-19. Data came from immunoSEQ multiplex PCR; TCRdb stores just in-frame clones and leaves some out. This sample yields 100,000 or so clones, of which 85% to 95% are seen a single time; approximately 5.7% belongs to the top ten. Sequencing was done on a sample of peripheral blood. Receptors originate from a man in his fifties with active COVID-19.

This chain joins TRBV6-6 and TRBJ2-5; 9 nucleotides line up with TRBD2. Trimming at V came to 5 bases and at J to 5 bases, leaving 12 bases not matched to a gene. Per the germline V gene, CDR1 is MNHNY and CDR2 is SVGAGI (reference sequence). This CDR3 region has 16 residues. The CDR3 here is CASSRSSGAARETQYF. For the CDR3, the DNA is TGTGCCAGCAGTAGGTCTAGCGGGGCCGCCAGGGAGACCCAGTACTTC.

The chain links TRBV2 to TRBJ1-5; D gene uncertain. From germline, CDR1 is SNHLY and CDR2 FYNNEI. This CDR3 has 14 amino acids. Trimming stripped 5 bases from V and 2 bases from J, with 10 bases between. The CDR3: CASSRENGNQPQHF. The CDR3 coding sequence is TGTGCCAGCAGTAGAGAGAATGGCAATCAGCCCCAGCATTTT.

The gene calls are TRBV11-2 and TRBJ2-7; 8 bases are a match to TRBD1. After removal of 7 bases from V and 4 bases from J, the junction contained 6 bases not matched to a gene. The CDR3 has 13 amino acids. Germline V gene lookup returns CDR1 SGHAT and CDR2 FQNNGV. In DNA, the CDR3 is TGTGCCAGCACCCTGGACAGGGAATACGAGCAGTACTTC. It codes for CASTLDREYEQYF.

The CDR3 protein is CASSPLRGSGYNEQFF. Here the CDR3 DNA reads TGTGCCAGCAGCCCTCTCCGGGGGAGTGGGTACAATGAGCAGTTCTTC. The V and J genes are TRBV3-1 (or the pseudogene TRBV3-2) and TRBJ2-1; weak D call: TRBD2 (6 bases). V lost 4 bases and J lost 4, with 17 bases in between. Germline values: CDR1 LGHDT, CDR2 YNNKEL (reference sequence). There are 16 residues in the CDR3.

The V gene is TRBV5-1, the J gene TRBJ2-2; 8 bases agree with TRBD1. This CDR3 is 17 amino acids long. With V trimmed by 6 bases and J by 1 base, 11 bases remained unmatched. Germline CDR1 is SGHRS and CDR2 is YFSETQ. CDR3 amino acids: CASTRYTGTGNTGELFF. The CDR3 DNA sequence: TGCGCCAGCACCCGTTACACCGGGACAGGGAACACCGGGGAGCTGTTTTTT.

The table lists this clone with a few counts. The chain carries TRBV7-9 and TRBJ2-3; 9 positions match TRBD1. V lost 3 bases, J lost 5 bases, and 6 bases stayed unmatched. This CDR3 contains 15 residues. The germline V gene has CDR1 SEHNR and CDR2 FQNEAQ (reference sequence). CDR3 DNA sequence: TGTGCCAGCAGCTTCGGACAGGGGAGTGGAGATACGCAGTATTTT. It encodes CASSFGQGSGDTQYF.

The chain recombines TRBV19 with TRBJ2-1, with D perhaps TRBD2 (6 bases). Trimming stripped 1 base from V and 0 bases from J, with 13 bases between. The CDR3 runs to 17 residues. Per germline, CDR1 LNHDA and CDR2 SQIVND (reference sequence). The CDR3 region has the DNA TGTGCCAGTAGTATAGTCGGGGGAGCGCACTCCTACAATGAGCAGTTCTTC. Translation gives CASSIVGGAHSYNEQFF.

The chain uses TRBV28 and TRBJ2-7; 9 nucleotides line up with TRBD1. The CDR3 is 15 residues long. From germline, CDR1 is MDHEN and CDR2 SYDVKM. With 6 bases clipped from V and 5 bases from J, the junction kept 11 bases outside the gene matches. The CDR3 DNA reads TGTGCCAGCAGCCGTGGCCGGGACAGGGCTAACGAGCAGTACTTC. This gives the protein CASSRGRDRANEQYF.

The genes are TRBV5-4 and TRBJ1-4; D call uncertain. CDR1 SGHNT and CDR2 YYREEE come from the germline V gene (reference sequence). V was clipped by 0 bases and J by 0 bases, with 9 bases between them. The CDR3 contains 16 residues. The CDR3 reads CASSLAGIATNEKLFF. DNA of the CDR3: TGTGCCAGCAGCTTGGCCGGGATAGCAACTAATGAAAAACTGTTTTTT.

J is TRBJ1-2 and V is TRBV5-4, with a weak D call TRBD1 (6 bases). CDR1 is SGHNT and CDR2 is YYREEE in the germline V gene (reference sequence). V dropped 0 bases and J dropped 2 bases, with 26 bases sitting between them. The CDR3 is 20 amino acids. CDR3 loop: CASSLGGPLYSGQKNYGYTF. CDR3 DNA sequence: TGTGCCAGCAGCTTGGGCGGCCCCTTATACTCAGGACAGAAGAACTATGGCTACACCTTC.

The rearrangement joins TRBV5-8 to TRBJ2-7, with 11 bases lining up with TRBD2. Losses at the gene ends were 5 bases for V and 4 bases for J; bases not matched to a gene: 5. Germline assignment: CDR1 SGHTS and CDR2 YDEGEE. The CDR3 covers 14 residues. The CDR3 DNA reads TGTGCCAGCAGACAGGGACTAGCGGAGTACGAGCAGTACTTC. This translates into CASRQGLAEYEQYF.

The chain uses TRBV27 and TRBJ1-6, with TRBD1 identical over 10 bases. The CDR3 spans 16 residues. CDR1 is MNHEY, CDR2 SMNVEV, per germline (reference sequence). Germline trimming cut 6 bases from V and 7 bases from J; bases unmatched to any gene: 9. In nucleotides, the CDR3 is TGTGCCAGCAGCGTGACAGGGGGCGTTAGGAATTCACCCCTCCACTTT. Translated, it gives CASSVTGGVRNSPLHF.

This rearrangement joins TRBV4-1 to TRBJ2-1; TRBD2 matches 12 bases. Looked up from germline, CDR1 is MGHRA and CDR2 is YSYEKL. The V and J ends lost 0 bases and 12 bases, in that order; junction bases with no gene match: 12. The CDR3 contains 17 residues. The CDR3 sequence: CASSQEVETSGRGGQFF. As DNA, the CDR3 is TGCGCCAGCAGCCAAGAGGTTGAGACTAGCGGGAGAGGGGGGCAGTTCTTC.

This chain connects TRBV6-5 to TRBJ1-1; maybe TRBD1 (5 bases). This CDR3 contains 15 residues. CDR1 is MNHEY, CDR2 SVGAGI, per germline. V was shortened by 9 bases and J by 2 bases, with 19 bases between the two germline ends. CDR3 DNA sequence: TGTGCCAGTCAGGGCGGGGGATCGTTCAACACTGAAGCTTTCTTT. It translates to CASQGGGSFNTEAFF.

The rearrangement joins TRBV9 to TRBJ2-7; tentative D call: TRBD1 (7 bases). The V end was cut by 4 bases, the J end by 2 bases, with 16 bases between. This CDR3 comprises 15 residues. Looked up from germline, CDR1 is SGDLS and CDR2 is YYNGEE. CDR3: CASSPGGDSTYEQYF. The CDR3 DNA follows: TGTGCCAGCAGCCCAGGAGGGGACAGCACCTACGAGCAGTACTTC.

CDR3 nucleotide sequence: TGTGCCAGCAGTGAATGGGAGACAGGCACTAATGAAAAACTGTTTTTT. Translation gives CASSEWETGTNEKLFF. The gene calls are TRBV25-1 and TRBJ1-4; D might be TRBD1 (6 bases). This CDR3 has 16 amino acids. Trimming removed 1 base from V and 2 bases from J, with 11 bases in between. CDR1 is MGHDK and CDR2 is SYGVNS in the germline V gene. The full variable domain, rest sourced from reference TRBV25-1 and TRBJ1-4, is EADIYQTPRYLVIGTGKKITLECSQTMGHDKMYWYQQDPGMELHLIHYSYGVNSTEKGDLSSESTVSRIRTEHFPLTLESARPSHTSQYLCASSEWETGTNEKLFFGSGTQLSVL.

The chain carries TRBV5-5 and TRBJ1-2, with 7 bases aligning to TRBD1. Germline values: CDR1 SGHKS, CDR2 YYEKEE (reference sequence). The CDR3 length is 14 residues. V lost 4 bases to trimming and J lost 2 bases; unmatched junction nucleotides: 5. CDR3 region: CASSPETGNYGYTF. The CDR3 nucleotides are TGTGCCAGCAGCCCAGAGACAGGGAACTATGGCTACACCTTC.

This clone has only one observation. V and J are TRBV21-1 and TRBJ2-3; TRBD2, the table's D call, was not compared with the DNA. TRBV21-1 is deemed a pseudogene. The CDR3 is 19 residues long. The CDR3 is CASSHYAGTSGRSADTQYF. The CDR3 nucleotides are TGTGCCAGCAGCCATTACGCCGGGACTAGCGGGAGGAGCGCAGATACGCAGTATTTT.

This clone was seen a handful of times. The rearrangement joins TRBV19 to TRBJ1-6; 9 bases are shared with TRBD1. The CDR3 sequence is 15 residues long. Germline CDR1 is LNHDA and CDR2 is SQIVND (reference sequence). V lost 4 bases and J lost 9; bases outside the gene matches: 7. The CDR3 bases are TGTGCCAGTAGTACGGGACAGGGTCGAAGTTCACCCCTCCACTTT. Its protein is CASSTGQGRSSPLHF.

The rearrangement uses TRBV5-6 and TRBJ1-2; TRBD1 agrees at 11 bases. The junction had 3 bases not matched to a gene; V was cut back by 3 bases and J by 5 bases. The V gene's germline CDR1 is SGHDT and CDR2 YYEEEE. The CDR3 is made up of 14 amino acids. The CDR3 sequence is CASSYGTGGYGYTF. The CDR3 nucleotides read TGTGCCAGCAGCTACGGGACAGGGGGGTATGGCTACACCTTC.

This chain links TRBV28 with TRBJ1-6, with TRBD1 as a possible D gene (5 bases). CDR1 is MDHEN and CDR2 is SYDVKM in the germline V gene. Trimming pared 5 bases from V and 13 bases from J, leaving 21 bases between. This CDR3 comprises 15 residues. The CDR3 bases are TGTGCCAGCAGTCTCGTCTCCCCAGGGCAAAGCCCCCTCCACTTT. Its translation is CASSLVSPGQSPLHF. Full variable domain (remainder filled in from reference TRBV28 and TRBJ1-6): DVKVTQSSRYLVKRTGEKVFLECVQDMDHENMFWYRQDPGLGLRLIYFSYDVKMKEKGDIPEGYSVSREKKERFSLILESASTNQTSMYLCASSLVSPGQSPLHFGNGTRLTVT.

V and J are TRBV28 and TRBJ2-3; TRBD2 matches 13 bases. The V and J ends lost 5 bases and 2 bases, in that order; junction bases with no gene match: 7. The CDR3 extends over 17 amino acids. CDR1 is MDHEN, CDR2 SYDVKM, per germline. The CDR3 DNA is TGTGCCAGCAGTCCGACGACTAGCGGGAGGTACACAGATACGCAGTATTTT. Translating it yields CASSPTTSGRYTDTQYF.

This chain links TRBV5-1 with TRBJ2-1; D gene ambiguous. The CDR3 is 13 amino acids. Trimming took off 0 bases at V and 4 bases at J, with 5 bases between the two ends. The germline gives CDR1 SGHRS, CDR2 YFSETQ. CDR3 residues: CASSLETYNEQFF. The DNA for the CDR3 is TGCGCCAGCAGCTTGGAGACTTACAATGAGCAGTTCTTC.

The J gene is TRBJ2-1, the V gene TRBV4-1, with 11 bases lining up with TRBD2. Germline V gene lookup returns CDR1 MGHRA and CDR2 YSYEKL. Unmatched junction bases numbered 6, after V lost 0 bases and J lost 2 bases. The CDR3 spans 18 residues. This CDR3 reads CASSQDPGTSGTYNEQFF. CDR3 in DNA: TGCGCCAGCAGCCAAGATCCCGGGACTAGCGGAACCTACAATGAGCAGTTCTTC.